Below, 25 T cell receptor beta chains from the same sample are listed, as sequenced in a study of blood T cell repertoires in COVID-19. Method: immunoSEQ multiplex PCR; TCRdb's copy keeps in-frame clones and lacks some. The data contain some 290,000 clones, 75% to 90% of them singletons. The sequencing input was peripheral blood. The receptors here all came from a woman in her forties or fifties who had recovered from COVID-19.

The V and J genes are TRBV18 and TRBJ1-2; perhaps TRBD1 as D (6 bases). CDR1 and CDR2 from the germline V gene are KGHSH and LQKENI. The CDR3 loop spans 15 amino acids. The V end was cut by 5 bases, the J end by 2 bases, with 15 bases between. CDR3 protein: CASSDLAGVNYGYTF. CDR3 coding DNA: TGTGCCAGCTCAGACTTGGCAGGGGTGAACTATGGCTACACCTTC.

The chain uses TRBV30 and TRBJ1-2; 9 nucleotides match TRBD1. Trimming at V came to 5 bases and at J to 1 base, leaving 11 bases not matched to a gene. The CDR3 consists of 16 residues. In germline, CDR1 is GTSNPN, CDR2 SVGIG (reference sequence). The DNA for the CDR3 is TGTGCCTGGGTCTATTCCGGGACAGGGTATAACTATGGCTACACCTTC. Its translation is CAWVYSGTGYNYGYTF. The full variable domain, in which reference TRBV30 and TRBJ1-2 provide the parts outside the CDR3, is SQTIHQWPATLVQPVGSPLSLECTVEGTSNPNLYWYRQAAGRGLQLLFYSVGIGQISSEVPQNLSASRPQDRQFILSSKKLLLSDSGFYLCAWVYSGTGYNYGYTFGSGTRLTVV.

J is TRBJ1-3 and V is TRBV7-2, with 9 positions matching TRBD1. CDR1 is SGHTA, CDR2 FQGNSA, per germline. V lost 6 bases, J lost 4 bases, and 13 bases stayed unmatched. The CDR3 sequence is 17 residues long. CDR3: CASRGPGTGLGGNTIYF. The CDR3 DNA reads as TGTGCCAGCAGAGGCCCTGGGACAGGGTTGGGAGGAAACACCATATATTTT.

V usage is TRBV6-6 and J usage is TRBJ1-2, with 11 bases identical to TRBD1. Germline values: CDR1 MNHNY, CDR2 SVGAGI (reference sequence). There are 13 residues in the CDR3. J gave up 7 bases and V 5 bases, and 3 bases lay outside the gene matches. CDR3 sequence: CASSGQGAFGYTF. The CDR3 DNA follows: TGTGCCAGCAGTGGACAGGGGGCTTTTGGCTACACCTTC.

The chain recombines TRBV7-2 with TRBJ1-5; a weak D match, TRBD1 (6 bases). V shed 6 bases and J shed 7 bases, with 28 bases lying between them. CDR1 and CDR2 (germline): SGHTA, FQGNSA. The CDR3 length is 18 residues. CDR3 DNA sequence: TGTGCCAGCAGGCGCGGGTGGGTTTGGCAGGGGTCGGGACAGCCCCAGCATTTT. Translation: CASRRGWVWQGSGQPQHF.

The rearrangement joins TRBV10-3 to TRBJ2-6, with 7 bases aligning to TRBD2. The CDR3 length is 16 residues. Germline V gives CDR1 ENHRY, CDR2 SYGVKD. J was trimmed by 2 bases and V by 4 bases; bases with no gene match: 5. CDR3 nucleotide sequence: TGTGCCATCAGTGCGAACAGCGGGACTGGGGCCAACGTCCTGACTTTC. Amino acid sequence: CAISANSGTGANVLTF.

The rearrangement joins TRBV6-6 to TRBJ2-1; a weak D match, TRBD2 (6 bases). CDR1 MNHNY and CDR2 SVGAGI come from the germline V gene (reference sequence). This CDR3 is built from 15 residues. V was trimmed by 2 bases and J by 7 bases, leaving 15 bases between them. The DNA for the CDR3 is TGTGCCAGCAGTTACCTTCCGACGCGGGGAAATGAGCAGTTCTTC. Encoded protein: CASSYLPTRGNEQFF.

J is TRBJ2-1 and V is TRBV5-1; TRBD2 matches 8 bases. This CDR3 has 16 amino acids. Germline values: CDR1 SGHRS, CDR2 YFSETQ. The J segment lost 6 bases and the V segment lost 5 bases, leaving 13 bases of the junction unmatched. In DNA, the CDR3 is TGCGCCAGCAGGTTGACTAGCGTCCTGAGGGGCAATGAGCAGTTCTTC. Amino acid sequence: CASRLTSVLRGNEQFF.

The chain employs TRBV18 and TRBJ1-2, with 9 bases that match TRBD1. Germline CDR1 and CDR2: KGHSH and LQKENI. This CDR3 spans 14 amino acids. With 4 bases clipped from V and 6 bases from J, the junction kept 6 bases outside the gene matches. The CDR3 reads CASSRMTGGDGYTF. In nucleotides, the CDR3 is TGTGCCAGCTCACGCATGACAGGGGGAGATGGCTACACCTTC.

The chain carries TRBV4-2 and TRBJ1-1; D gene uncertain. The V end lost 0 bases, the J end lost 4 bases, and 15 bases lay between the germline ends. The CDR3 has 16 residues. The germline gives CDR1 LGHNA, CDR2 YNFKEQ. The DNA for the CDR3 is TGTGCCAGCAGCCAAGAACCCTCCCCGCGCGTCACTGAAGCTTTCTTT. This gives the protein CASSQEPSPRVTEAFF.

CDR3 bases: TGTGCCAGCAGCCCGTTCGGGGAGGGCTATGGCTACACCTTC. It is translated as CASSPFGEGYGYTF. This sequence joins TRBV9 and TRBJ1-2, with D unresolved. V lost 4 bases and J 4 bases, leaving 14 bases between the germline ends. The CDR3 runs 14 residues. Germline V CDR1 and CDR2: SGDLS, YYNGEE. The variable domain in full, with the rest retrieved from reference TRBV9 and TRBJ1-2, is DSGVTQTPKHLITATGQRVTLRCSPRSGDLSVYWYQQSLDQGLQFLIQYYNGEERAKGNILERFSAQQFPDLHSELNLSSLELGDSALYFCASSPFGEGYGYTFGSGTRLTVV.

This chain connects TRBV30 to TRBJ1-5; the D gene is possibly TRBD1 (5 bases). Trimming removed 2 bases at V and 4 bases at J, with 12 bases between. CDR1 is GTSNPN and CDR2 is SVGIG in the germline V gene (reference sequence). The CDR3 spans 14 residues. The CDR3 sequence is CAWSLPGGNQPQHF. CDR3 bases: TGTGCCTGGAGTCTACCCGGGGGGAATCAGCCCCAGCATTTT. The entire variable domain, with the rest obtained from reference TRBV30 and TRBJ1-5, is as follows: SQTIHQWPATLVQPVGSPLSLECTVEGTSNPNLYWYRQAAGRGLQLLFYSVGIGQISSEVPQNLSASRPQDRQFILSSKKLLLSDSGFYLCAWSLPGGNQPQHFGDGTRLSIL.

V and J are TRBV30 and TRBJ1-2; 8 positions agree with TRBD1. V gave up 0 bases and J gave up 0 bases; unmatched junction bases: 3. This CDR3 is 15 amino acids long. Germline V CDR1 and CDR2: GTSNPN, SVGIG (reference sequence). CDR3 nucleotide sequence: TGTGCCTGGAGTGTCCCAGGGGGCCCTAACTATGGCTACACCTTC. It specifies CAWSVPGGPNYGYTF. The full variable domain, rest sourced from reference TRBV30 and TRBJ1-2, is SQTIHQWPATLVQPVGSPLSLECTVEGTSNPNLYWYRQAAGRGLQLLFYSVGIGQISSEVPQNLSASRPQDRQFILSSKKLLLSDSGFYLCAWSVPGGPNYGYTFGSGTRLTVV.

The chain links TRBV27 to TRBJ1-1; 7 bases map to TRBD1. The junction had 9 bases not matched to a gene; V was cut back by 7 bases and J by 1 base. Germline V lookup: CDR1 MNHEY, CDR2 SMNVEV (reference sequence). CDR3 length equals 15 residues. In DNA, the CDR3 is TGTGCCAGCACCCTTGGGGCAGGGGGGAACACTGAAGCTTTCTTT. Protein sequence: CASTLGAGGNTEAFF.

The rearrangement joins TRBV19 to TRBJ1-1, with D possibly matching TRBD1 (5 bases). The CDR3 totals 13 residues. Trimming shortened V by 6 bases and J by 4 bases, and 12 bases separated the two germline ends. The V gene's germline CDR1 is LNHDA and CDR2 SQIVND (reference sequence). The CDR3 protein is CASSSDRGTEAFF. DNA of the CDR3: TGTGCCAGTAGCTCCGACAGAGGCACTGAAGCTTTCTTT.

The chain joins TRBV6-5 to TRBJ2-1; 7 bases fit TRBD2. The CDR3 consists of 14 residues. Germline lookup yields CDR1 MNHEY and CDR2 SVGAGI. V lost 3 bases, J lost 6 bases, and 5 bases stayed unmatched. The DNA for the CDR3 is TGTGCCAGCAGTTATGGAGGGGAGGGCAATGAGCAGTTCTTC. Protein: CASSYGGEGNEQFF.

The chain joins TRBV4-2 to TRBJ2-1; 16 bases fit TRBD2. The germline V gene encodes CDR1 LGHNA and CDR2 YNFKEQ. The CDR3 runs 15 residues. Trimming cost V 3 bases and J 9 bases; bases outside gene matches: 2. The CDR3 spells CASSHGTSGRVEQFF. Written as DNA, the CDR3 is TGTGCCAGCAGCCACGGGACTAGCGGGAGGGTTGAGCAGTTCTTC.

The CDR3 sequence is CASSFGALDGDSSEAFF. The DNA of the CDR3 is TGTGCCAGCAGCTTTGGGGCCCTGGACGGGGACTCCTCTGAAGCTTTCTTT. V usage is TRBV13 and J usage is TRBJ1-1, with D tentatively TRBD1 (5 bases). The V end lost 3 bases, the J end lost 6 bases, and 23 bases lay between the germline ends. Germline-derived CDR1 and CDR2 are PRHDT and FYEKMQ (reference sequence). The CDR3 consists of 17 residues.

The gene calls are TRBV10-3 and TRBJ1-2; TRBD1 might be the D (5 bases). This CDR3 comprises 14 residues. Trimming took 2 bases from V and 7 from J, leaving 14 bases between them. Germline V gene sequence: CDR1 ENHRY, CDR2 SYGVKD. In nucleotides, the CDR3 is TGTGCCATCAGTGAGACAGGACCGACGACTGGCTACACCTTC. Translating gives CAISETGPTTGYTF.

This chain connects TRBV5-1 to TRBJ2-2, with TRBD2 identical over 13 bases. V dropped 6 bases and J dropped 6; count of bases not matched to a gene: 8. This CDR3 contains 16 residues. Germline values: CDR1 SGHRS, CDR2 YFSETQ. The CDR3 DNA reads as TGCGCCAGCAACCCCTTCGGACTAGCGGGGGCCGGGGAGCTGTTTTTT. Encoded protein: CASNPFGLAGAGELFF. The whole variable domain, filled in from reference TRBV5-1 and TRBJ2-2, reads KAGVTQTPRYLIKTRGQQVTLSCSPISGHRSVSWYQQTPGQGLQFLFEYFSETQRNKGNFPGRFSGRQFSNSRSEMNVSTLELGDSALYLCASNPFGLAGAGELFFGEGSRLTVL.

The chain has TRBV29-1 and TRBJ1-5; D gene unclear. This CDR3 is built from 13 residues. V was pared by 4 bases and J by 2 bases, with 9 bases between. Germline V lookup: CDR1 SQVTM, CDR2 ANQGSEA. The CDR3 loop is CSVAGGGNQPQHF. Written as DNA, the CDR3 is TGCAGCGTTGCGGGAGGAGGCAATCAGCCCCAGCATTTT.

This chain connects TRBV20-1 to TRBJ1-6; TRBD1 aligns across 8 bases. The CDR3 is 21 amino acids. Looked up from germline, CDR1 is DFQATT and CDR2 is SNEGSKA (reference sequence). Unmatched junction bases numbered 22, after V lost 6 bases and J lost 0 bases. CDR3 nucleotide sequence: TGCAGTGCAAGTAATTTTGACCCGGGACAGGCCGTCCCCTCCTATAATTCACCCCTCCACTTT. Its protein product is CSASNFDPGQAVPSYNSPLHF.

J is TRBJ1-5 and V is TRBV28; 8 nucleotides align to TRBD1. CDR1 and CDR2 from the germline V gene are MDHEN and SYDVKM. CDR3 size: 16 residues. After removal of 0 bases from V and 2 bases from J, the junction contained 3 bases not matched to a gene. CDR3 sequence (DNA): TGTGCCAGCAGTTTATGGACAGGGGTCCGCAATCAGCCCCAGCATTTT. Amino acid sequence: CASSLWTGVRNQPQHF.

V and J are TRBV30 and TRBJ2-7, with a weak D call TRBD2 (6 bases). The CDR3 is 14 residues long. Germline V lookup: CDR1 GTSNPN, CDR2 SVGIG (reference sequence). Trimming took 3 bases from V and 6 from J, leaving 18 bases between them. For the CDR3, the DNA is TGTGCCTGGAGCCACTGGGGGGTCCTGGCCGAGCAGTACTTC. Amino acid sequence: CAWSHWGVLAEQYF.

The genes are TRBV28 and TRBJ1-2; 8 nucleotides align to TRBD1. Germline assignment: CDR1 MDHEN and CDR2 SYDVKM. The junction had 6 bases not matched to a gene; V was cut back by 5 bases and J by 7 bases. This CDR3 has 13 amino acids. The CDR3 nucleotides are TGTGCCAGCAGTGGGGCAGGGGGCCTTGGCTACACCTTC. Encoded protein: CASSGAGGLGYTF.